The present entry profiles one TCR beta chain with its context. Its antigen specificity is not known. Per-nucleotide qualities are absent, and no much larger clonotype sits a single base away. These data belong to a study of cytomegalovirus exposure and HLA in healthy donors (dated by TCRdb to about 2017). About the study as a whole: According to an earlier analysis of 550 to 750 of the donors, some 180 million T cells yielded 120 million or so unique TCR beta sequences and approximately 300 Gb of sequence data. Donor age, sex, ethnicity and CMV serostatus were compiled alongside the repertoire data. The study aimed to test whether cataloging public T cell receptors could reveal signatures of past pathogen exposure. Using immunosequencing, the study profiled T cell repertoires from 550 to 750 subjects and related those repertoires to cytomegalovirus serostatus. An early release that covered fewer than 800 HLA-typed donors contained 250 to 350 gigabases of sequencing data and 75 million to 100 million unique TCR sequences. Because of strong linkage in the cohort, five DR-DQ haplotypes were treated as single units for association and clustering. Among the roughly 400 genotyped donors, more than 70% belonged to the genetic ancestry cluster associated with self-reported Caucasian donors. Across roughly 420 genotyped donors of the cohort, an average of roughly 230,000 unique TCR beta nucleotide sequences per donor were sequenced, and 15% to 20% of those sequences were non-productive. All discovery cohort repertoires had been generated using a single sequencing platform. In addition to the first cohort of 650 to 750 subjects, a separate validation cohort of approximately 130 different subjects was used. The study combined high-throughput TCR immunosequencing, statistical association of individual TCRs with disease status, and machine learning to predict cytomegalovirus infection status. A later analysis re-analyzed previously published TCR beta repertoires from roughly 630 donors and added high-resolution HLA genotyping to study TCR occurrence patterns. HLA typing included class I and class II loci at four-digit resolution. A later genetic analysis took genome-wide SNP genotypes for 398 of the 666 donors and used that subset as a discovery cohort. Typing coverage varied by locus: roughly 629-640 donors for A, B, C, DRB1 and DQB1; under 550 for DQA1; more than 600 for DPA1; around 490 for DPB1. In the later analysis, no new phenotypic data were used to find candidate immune exposures; instead, reliance was placed on TCR beta sequences and their occurrence across donors. In an earlier analysis of over 550 of the donors, high-throughput TCR beta sequencing was used to judge whether each TCR beta V gene segment behaved as functional or pseudogenic. Broader findings and caveats from the paper: Some 15 rarely observed V segments, including chromosome 9 orphons, were excluded from the earlier analysis of some 590 of the donors because counts were too low. Several of the top co-occurrence clusters appeared to be linked to parvovirus B19, influenza, CMV and Epstein-Barr virus, according to a later analysis. The presence/absence analyses assumed that sequencing depth was roughly uniform across donors, and that assumption may not be true. In a later analysis, most CMV-associated TCR beta chains were found to appear HLA-restricted, with HLA associations seemingly driven largely by CMV exposure. Linkage disequilibrium might explain the correlated functional status among segregating V segments, but an unknown experimental factor could not be ruled out. Because some donors lacked HLA typing at each locus, the association tests relied only on the typed subset. The authors suggested that the approach could potentially be extended to other disease states and immunological phenotypes. Compared with the approximately 600-donor mean, donors in an Asian-associated ancestry cluster had fewer N-insertions in productive TCRs, according to a later genetic analysis. In a later analysis, TCR association rates were found to vary across HLA loci, with the most associated TCRs seen for DRB1 alleles and the fewest for HLA-C alleles. Immune exposure information for the cohort was limited to CMV serostatus. The classifier was reported to diagnose cytomegalovirus status with high specificity and sensitivity in both the original and validation cohorts. This cohort had only TCR beta chains sequenced, and the lack of alpha or paired-chain data limited which features could be detected. When HLA alleles, especially DR and DQ, strongly co-occurred, TCR associations were difficult to assign to individual alleles. In vitro tests confirmed that a few of the cytomegalovirus-associated TCR beta chains recognize cytomegalovirus antigens. A later analysis found that HLA-associated TCR beta chains were more clonally expanded and had lower generation probabilities than equally common non-associated chains. A further reported finding was that TCR beta sequences accurately predicted the HLA-A and HLA-B alleles for most subjects in the first cohort. The study gave a list of under 200 TCR beta chains associated with cytomegalovirus. In an earlier analysis of several hundred of the donors, most TCR beta V segments were observed in productive rearrangements about 87% or about 30% of the time, broadly matching IMGT annotations. Across donors, most TCR sequences were observed very rarely, whereas some public TCRs were present in many individuals. A later analysis associated 16,951 TCR beta sequences with specific HLA alleles at a false discovery rate of 0.05. In a later genetic analysis, a missense DCLRE1C variant was associated with V-gene and J-gene trimming of TCR beta chains, and the association was replicated in an independent cohort. The sequencing pipeline was judged likely to have produced a cluster of highly shared sequence variants as a technical artifact.

The library was generated by the immunoSEQ multiplex PCR assay. A mixture of 60 forward primers for TCR Vbeta segments and 13 reverse primers for TCR Jbeta segments was used in the multiplex PCR. The CDR3 region of rearranged TCR beta genes was amplified from genomic DNA with a multiplex PCR assay. The amplified TCR beta libraries were sequenced on the Illumina HiSeq System as 87-base-pair reads. The source study handled its data this way. Across the 670 or so repertoires, a later analysis counted some 80 million unique TCR beta chains, 9 million to 14 million of which were shared by at least two donors. To remove PCR and sequencing errors, raw reads were error-corrected and collapsed into unique sequences using a nearest-neighbor algorithm that merged closely related sequences. CDR3 sequences were aligned to IMGT reference sequences to assign V, D and J gene segments. For a sequence to be retained, a match of at least six nucleotides was required to both a V gene segment and a J gene segment. Rearrangements were classified as productive when the CDR3 lacked stop codons and remained in frame with V and J, and all other rearrangements were classified as non-productive. CDR3 was defined according to IMGT convention as the region running from the second conserved V-encoded cysteine to the conserved J-encoded phenylalanine. The earlier analysis of about 500 of the donors excluded sequences that lacked an unambiguous match to a single V gene segment. An earlier analysis of 587 of the donors called V segments functional above 56.7% productive rearrangements and segregating when the between-donor standard deviation exceeded 5%. A statistical classification framework was built for diagnosing cytomegalovirus status from the catalog of TCR beta chain sequences. V and J gene assignment, in a later analysis, came from comparing TCR nucleotide sequences with IMGT/GENE-DB human TR gene sequences. The TCRdist pipeline was used in a later analysis to assign CDR3 sequences and most-parsimonious VDJ recombination scenarios. A later analysis defined each TCR beta chain by its CDR3 amino acid sequence plus V-gene family, and excluded reads lacking a unique V-gene family. As a way to deal with suspected cross-contamination and a sequencing artifact, a later analysis dropped hundreds of nucleotide sequences that were highly shared and had low generation probability. In a later analysis, a clonal expansion index was calculated for each public chain from normalized within-repertoire ranks of inferred template counts. In a later analysis, generation probabilities were computed using a VDJ recombination model fitted to out-of-frame rearrangements, and the results were checked against IGoR. In a later analysis, hypergeometric tests were used to score TCR-TCR, TCR-HLA and TCR-CMV co-occurrence, with a repertoire-size bias correction applied to TCR pairs. In a later analysis, false discovery rates were estimated by permuting HLA or CMV assignments 20 times. A later analysis grouped co-occurring TCRs with DBSCAN, adding TCRdist sequence similarity when clustering within HLA-allele-positive subsets. Co-occurrence clustering excluded repertoires with fewer than 30,000 or more than 120,000 public chains, plus five with anomalous nucleotide sharing. The table comes from immuneACCESS by way of TCRdb, which keeps in-frame sequences with V and J called. Part of the clones is missing from these tables; in studies checked, under half for an unresolved V gene and the rest for unknown reasons. V, J and clone size derive from that table, while D and trimming were established from the DNA sequence. The sample yields under 200,000 clones; roughly 79% were counted once. The ten largest clones represent roughly 7.3% of the sample.

In total, approximately 700 healthy bone marrow donors made up the cohort. Cohort members were all nominally healthy when sampled, although unrecorded immune exposures were likely present. The donor was CMV seropositive and was included in the group of 250 to 300 seropositive cohort members. A peripheral blood sample was provided by each donor, and peripheral blood mononuclear cells were used for TCR beta sequencing. The Qiagen DNeasy Blood Extraction Kit was used to extract genomic DNA from the blood cell samples. This TCR derives from a male donor in good health and CMV-seropositive. Sequencing was carried out using PBMCs.

The nucleotide sequence is given as TGTGCCAGCAGCCCAGGAGGGGAGGGTGCGGGCCAGCCCCAGCATTTT. Its amino acids are CASSPGGEGAGQPQHF. The rearrangement joined TRBV7-9 to TRBJ1-5; TRBD1 is possibly the D segment (5 matching bases). The germline V gene (reference sequence) sets CDR1 to SEHNR and CDR2 to FQNEAQ. Including the terminal cysteine and phenylalanine, the CDR3 comprises 16 residues. The sequence is cut down to CDR3 DNA, 48 bases in frame from base 1. Deletion took 5 bases off V and 7 bases off J, with a span of 21 bases between the germline ends.